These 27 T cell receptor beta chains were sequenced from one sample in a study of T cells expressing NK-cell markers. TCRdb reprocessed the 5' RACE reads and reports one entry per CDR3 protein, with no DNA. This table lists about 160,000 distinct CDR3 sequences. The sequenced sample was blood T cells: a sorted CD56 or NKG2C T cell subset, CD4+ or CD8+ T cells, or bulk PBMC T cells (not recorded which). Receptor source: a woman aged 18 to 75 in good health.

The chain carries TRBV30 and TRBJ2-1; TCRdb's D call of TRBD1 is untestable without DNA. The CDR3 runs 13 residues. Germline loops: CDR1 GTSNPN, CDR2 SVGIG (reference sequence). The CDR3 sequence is CARSNRADNEQFF. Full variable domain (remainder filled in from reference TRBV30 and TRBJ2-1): SQTIHQWPATLVQPVGSPLSLECTVEGTSNPNLYWYRQAAGRGLQLLFYSVGIGQISSEVPQNLSASRPQDRQFILSSKKLLLSDSGFYLCARSNRADNEQFFGPGTRLTVL.

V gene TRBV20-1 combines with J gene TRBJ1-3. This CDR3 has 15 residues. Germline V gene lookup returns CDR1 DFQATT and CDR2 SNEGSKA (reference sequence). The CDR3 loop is CSARDGRLTGNTIYF.

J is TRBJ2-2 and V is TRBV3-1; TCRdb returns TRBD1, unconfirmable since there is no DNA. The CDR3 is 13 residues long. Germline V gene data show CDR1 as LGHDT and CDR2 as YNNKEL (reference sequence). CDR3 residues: CASSPGATGELFF.

The CDR3 loop reads CASSWAGAAREQYF. V and J are TRBV5-6 and TRBJ2-7; TCRdb's D call of TRBD1 is untestable without DNA. Germline loops: CDR1 SGHDT, CDR2 YYEEEE. The CDR3 covers 14 residues.

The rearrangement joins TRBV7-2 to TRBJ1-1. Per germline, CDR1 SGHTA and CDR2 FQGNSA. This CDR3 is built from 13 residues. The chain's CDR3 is CASSLTPNTEAFF.

CDR3 sequence: CASSSGGAYNEQFF. The V and J genes are TRBV5-1 and TRBJ2-1. The germline V gene encodes CDR1 SGHRS and CDR2 YFSETQ. This CDR3 has 14 residues.

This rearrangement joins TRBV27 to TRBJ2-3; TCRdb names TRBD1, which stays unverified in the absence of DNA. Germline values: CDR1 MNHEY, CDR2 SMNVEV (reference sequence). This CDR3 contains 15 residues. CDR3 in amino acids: CASSRGGGLFYTQYF.

CDR3: CASSVLGERGATDTQYF. The chain employs TRBV11-2 and TRBJ2-3; as DNA is missing, the TRBD2 call by TCRdb cannot be tested. Germline CDR1 reads SGHAT; CDR2 reads FQNNGV. The CDR3 contains 17 residues.

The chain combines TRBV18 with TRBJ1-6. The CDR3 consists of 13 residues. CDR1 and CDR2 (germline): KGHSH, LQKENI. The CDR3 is CASSPGNNSPLHF.

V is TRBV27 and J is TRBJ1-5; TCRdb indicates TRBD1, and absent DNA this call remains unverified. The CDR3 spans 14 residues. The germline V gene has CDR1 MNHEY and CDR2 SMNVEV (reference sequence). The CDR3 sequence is CASSLGTGGQPQHF.

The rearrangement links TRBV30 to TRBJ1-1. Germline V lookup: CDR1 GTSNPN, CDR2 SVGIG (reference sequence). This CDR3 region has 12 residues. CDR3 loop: CAWGPRVTEAFF.

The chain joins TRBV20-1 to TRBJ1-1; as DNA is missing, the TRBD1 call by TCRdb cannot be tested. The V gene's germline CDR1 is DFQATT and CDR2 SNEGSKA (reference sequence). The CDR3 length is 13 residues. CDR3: CSATAGTGGGAFF.

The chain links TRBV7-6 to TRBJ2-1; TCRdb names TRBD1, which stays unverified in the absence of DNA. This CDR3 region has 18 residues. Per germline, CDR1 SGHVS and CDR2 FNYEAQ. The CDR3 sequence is CASSLGQGIPLIYNEQFF.

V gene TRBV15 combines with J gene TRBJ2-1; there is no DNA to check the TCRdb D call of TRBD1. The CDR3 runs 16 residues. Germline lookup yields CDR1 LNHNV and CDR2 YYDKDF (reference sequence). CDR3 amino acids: CATSRVDRGPYNEQFF. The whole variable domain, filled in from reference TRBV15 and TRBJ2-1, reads DAMVIQNPRYQVTQFGKPVTLSCSQTLNHNVMYWYQQKSSQAPKLLFHYYDKDFNNEADTPDNFQSRRPNTSFCFLDIRSPGLGDTAMYLCATSRVDRGPYNEQFFGPGTRLTVL.

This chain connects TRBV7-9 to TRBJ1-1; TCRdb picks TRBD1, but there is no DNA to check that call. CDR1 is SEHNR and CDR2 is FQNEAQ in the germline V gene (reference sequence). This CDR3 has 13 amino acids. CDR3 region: CASSRMVEVRDFF.

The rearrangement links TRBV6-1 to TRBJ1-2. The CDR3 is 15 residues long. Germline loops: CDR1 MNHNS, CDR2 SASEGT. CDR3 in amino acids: CASSEVLDSNYGYTF.

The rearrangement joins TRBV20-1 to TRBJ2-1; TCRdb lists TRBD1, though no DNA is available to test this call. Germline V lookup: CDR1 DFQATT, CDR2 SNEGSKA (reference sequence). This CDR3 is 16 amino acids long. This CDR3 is CSARGPGTGTYNEQFF.

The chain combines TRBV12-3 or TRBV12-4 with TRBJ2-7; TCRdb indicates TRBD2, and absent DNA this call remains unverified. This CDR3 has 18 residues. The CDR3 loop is CASSLGGLAKIPSYEQYF.

CDR3 sequence reads: CASSFSQSLTDTQYF. The V call is TRBV5-1, the J call TRBJ2-3; TCRdb calls TRBD2, which cannot be checked without DNA. The CDR3 has 15 residues. Germline V CDR1 and CDR2: SGHRS, YFSETQ.

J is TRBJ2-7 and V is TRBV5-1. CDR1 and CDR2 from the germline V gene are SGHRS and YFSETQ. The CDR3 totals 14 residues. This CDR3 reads CASSWTTDTYEQYF. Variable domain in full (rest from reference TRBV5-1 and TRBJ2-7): KAGVTQTPRYLIKTRGQQVTLSCSPISGHRSVSWYQQTPGQGLQFLFEYFSETQRNKGNFPGRFSGRQFSNSRSEMNVSTLELGDSALYLCASSWTTDTYEQYFGPGTRLTVT.

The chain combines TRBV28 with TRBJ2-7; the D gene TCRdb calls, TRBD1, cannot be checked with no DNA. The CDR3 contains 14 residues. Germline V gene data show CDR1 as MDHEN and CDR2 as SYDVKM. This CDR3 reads CASSPNRIPYEQYF.

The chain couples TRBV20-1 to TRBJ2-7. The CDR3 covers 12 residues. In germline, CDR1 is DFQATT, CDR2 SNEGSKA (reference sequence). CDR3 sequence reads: CSARDLSYEQYF.

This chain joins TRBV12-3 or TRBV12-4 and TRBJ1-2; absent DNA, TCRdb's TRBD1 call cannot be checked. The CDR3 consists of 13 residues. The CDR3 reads CASSDSGGYGYTF.

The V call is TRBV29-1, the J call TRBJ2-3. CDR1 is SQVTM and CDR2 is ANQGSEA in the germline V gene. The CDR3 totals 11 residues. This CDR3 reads CSGGRTDTQYF.

The CDR3 here is CASSYSLLPRELFF. V usage is TRBV6-5 and J usage is TRBJ2-2. Looked up from germline, CDR1 is MNHEY and CDR2 is SVGAGI. This CDR3 spans 14 amino acids.

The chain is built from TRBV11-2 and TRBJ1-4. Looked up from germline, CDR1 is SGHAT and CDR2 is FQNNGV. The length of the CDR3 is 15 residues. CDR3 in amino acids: CASSLAPAANGKLFF.

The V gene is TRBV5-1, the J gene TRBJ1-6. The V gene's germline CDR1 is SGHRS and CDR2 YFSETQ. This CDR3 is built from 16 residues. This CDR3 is CASSLANRGPGSPLHF.